The 24 T cell receptor beta chains below all came from one sample that was sequenced in a study of spatial heterogeneity in lung cancer. Study results and limitations: It was found that expanded intratumoral alpha and beta TCR counts tracked tumor mutation counts.

Specified time point: sample taken at primary tumor resection. Their target antigens are unknown. MiXCR, run by TCRdb on the 5' RACE reads, gives a single entry per CDR3 protein. The sample consists of roughly 9,800 distinct CDR3 sequences, about 10% of them appearing once. The sample in question was lung tumor tissue, obtained at surgery. The receptors come from a female donor with early-stage non-small cell lung cancer.

The rearrangement uses TRBV28 and TRBJ2-7, with D hard to call. CDR3 length equals 11 residues. The V gene lost 3 bases and the J gene lost 7 bases, with 7 bases spanning the gap. Germline loops: CDR1 MDHEN, CDR2 SYDVKM. Here the CDR3 reads CASSFRDEQYF. Here the CDR3 DNA reads TGTGCCAGCAGTTTCCGTGATGAGCAGTACTTC.

At least ten counts were recorded for this clonotype. This CDR3 is CASRTDSSGANVLTF. CDR3 DNA: TGTGCCAGTCGGACAGACAGCTCTGGGGCCAACGTCCTGACTTTC. The rearrangement uses TRBV19 and TRBJ2-6; possibly TRBD1 for D (6 bases). The CDR3 extends over 15 amino acids. V dropped 8 bases and J dropped 0 bases, with 11 bases sitting between them. In germline, CDR1 is LNHDA, CDR2 SQIVND (reference sequence).

This sequence joins TRBV7-2 and TRBJ1-2, with D possibly matching TRBD1 (5 bases). The CDR3 has 15 residues. V lost 2 bases and J lost 3, with 13 bases in between. Germline V lookup: CDR1 SGHTA, CDR2 FQGNSA. The CDR3 here is CASSLSGGGHYGYTF. Written as DNA, the CDR3 is TGTGCCAGCAGCTTAAGCGGGGGAGGACACTATGGCTACACCTTC.

J is TRBJ2-7 and V is TRBV29-1, with 10 bases fitting TRBD1. The germline gives CDR1 SQVTM, CDR2 ANQGSEA. V dropped 7 bases and J dropped 3; count of bases not matched to a gene: 6. CDR3 length: 13 residues. CDR3 amino acids: CSAGQGEHYEQYF. The CDR3 nucleotides read TGCAGCGCCGGACAGGGGGAACACTACGAGCAGTACTTC.

Ten or more counts support this clonotype. This rearrangement joins TRBV2 to TRBJ1-1; perhaps TRBD1 as D (6 bases). V gave up 7 bases and J gave up 8 bases, with 8 bases separating them. The CDR3 extends over 10 amino acids. Germline lookup yields CDR1 SNHLY and CDR2 FYNNEI. DNA of the CDR3: TGTGCCAGCAACAGGGTGGAAGCTTTCTTT. Translation: CASNRVEAFF.

This clonotype was seen only a few times. V usage is TRBV29-1 and J usage is TRBJ2-5; the D is unclear. V was clipped by 2 bases and J by 2 bases, with 0 bases between them. The CDR3 contains 10 residues. CDR1 and CDR2 (germline): SQVTM, ANQGSEA. CDR3 sequence: CSVEQETQYF. As DNA, the CDR3 is TGCAGCGTTGAACAAGAGACCCAGTACTTC.

The table lists this clonotype with many counts. The chain links TRBV29-1 to TRBJ1-1; D gene uncertain. Germline CDR1 reads SQVTM; CDR2 reads ANQGSEA. This CDR3 is built from 12 residues. Deletions cut 4 bases from V and 2 bases from J, with 8 bases between. CDR3 region: CSVGTGNTEAFF. The CDR3 nucleotides are TGCAGCGTTGGGACGGGAAACACTGAAGCTTTCTTT.

This clonotype is termed medium-sized (0.01 to 0.1%). This chain joins TRBV6-2 or TRBV6-3 and TRBJ2-7, with 7 bases identical to TRBD1. The CDR3 covers 13 residues. The J segment lost 2 bases and the V segment lost 6 bases, leaving 4 bases of the junction unmatched. The V gene's germline CDR1 is MNHEY and CDR2 SVGEGT. The CDR3 here is CASRRQGPYEQYF. DNA of the CDR3: TGTGCCAGCAGGCGACAGGGACCCTACGAGCAGTACTTC.

This clonotype was detected ten times or more. The rearrangement uses TRBV7-2 and TRBJ1-4; a possible D gene is TRBD1 (5 bases). CDR3 length equals 14 residues. Germline-derived CDR1 and CDR2 are SGHTA and FQGNSA. The germline V and J ends were trimmed by 6 bases and 5 bases, with 13 bases remaining between them. The CDR3, as DNA: TGTGCCAGCAGATCAGGGAGAGACAATGAAAAACTGTTTTTT. Protein: CASRSGRDNEKLFF.

This clonotype has at least ten counts. The chain recombines TRBV6-5 with TRBJ2-7; D is uncertain. From germline, CDR1 is MNHEY and CDR2 SVGAGI. There are 15 residues in the CDR3. V shed 4 bases and J shed 5 bases, with 18 bases lying between them. CDR3 nucleotides: TGTGCCAGCAGTTTGGCTTGGGGTTTGGGGAACGAGCAGTACTTC. It is translated as CASSLAWGLGNEQYF.

The sample holds a few counts of this clonotype. J is TRBJ2-4 and V is TRBV7-2, with 7 nucleotides matching TRBD1. CDR3 length equals 15 residues. CDR1 is SGHTA and CDR2 is FQGNSA in the germline V gene. The trim removed 5 bases at V and 4 bases at J, leaving 8 bases unmatched. The CDR3 DNA reads as TGTGCCAGCAGCAGACAACCGGGACAGAAAAACATTCAGTACTTC. Its translation is CASSRQPGQKNIQYF.

This clonotype is medium-sized by share. V gene TRBV11-2 combines with J gene TRBJ2-2; 8 nucleotides align to TRBD1. There are 15 residues in the CDR3. Trimming took 4 bases from V and 6 from J; bases not matched to a gene: 7. Germline V CDR1 and CDR2: SGHAT, FQNNGV. CDR3 sequence reads: CASSSQGARAGELFF. The CDR3 DNA reads TGTGCCAGCAGCTCTCAGGGGGCGCGGGCCGGGGAGCTGTTTTTT.

This clonotype came up a few times. This sequence joins TRBV29-1 and TRBJ1-1; 8 bases agree with TRBD1. Germline lookup yields CDR1 SQVTM and CDR2 ANQGSEA. The V and J ends lost 6 bases and 4 bases, in that order; junction bases with no gene match: 7. The CDR3 spans 13 residues. The CDR3 loop is CSVEPDRGTEAFF. The CDR3, as DNA: TGCAGCGTAGAACCCGACAGGGGCACTGAAGCTTTCTTT.

The chain uses TRBV4-1 and TRBJ2-7; 7 positions agree with TRBD1. The CDR3 extends over 16 amino acids. With V trimmed by 1 base and J by 2 bases, 8 bases remained unmatched. Germline values: CDR1 MGHRA, CDR2 YSYEKL. The CDR3 DNA reads as TGCGCCAGCAGCCAAGGACCAGACAGGGCGACCTACGAGCAGTACTTC. Residues: CASSQGPDRATYEQYF.

This clonotype was found many times. The gene calls are TRBV6-2 or TRBV6-3 and TRBJ2-1; possible D gene TRBD2, 5 bases. CDR1 and CDR2 (germline): MNHEY, SVGEGT. The CDR3 length is 17 residues. V lost 0 bases and J lost 0, with 12 bases in between. CDR3 bases: TGTGCCAGCAGTTACTCGAGGCGGGTTCTCTCCTACAATGAGCAGTTCTTC. Amino acid sequence: CASSYSRRVLSYNEQFF.

This clonotype was seen only a few times. The rearrangement links TRBV24-1 to TRBJ2-7, with TRBD2 matching 10 bases. Germline V gives CDR1 KGHDR, CDR2 SFDVKD. V trimming: 8 bases; J trimming: 3 bases; junction bases outside the gene matches: 9. The CDR3 is 15 amino acids. DNA for the CDR3: TGTGCCACCATCGATAGCGGGAGGAGTGACTACGAGCAGTACTTC. Translated, it gives CATIDSGRSDYEQYF.

This clonotype was recorded many times. V usage is TRBV3-1 and J usage is TRBJ1-3; D remains ambiguous. Trimming left V 4 bases short and J 9 bases short, with 13 bases between. This CDR3 has 13 amino acids. Germline V lookup: CDR1 LGHDT, CDR2 YNNKEL (reference sequence). In nucleotides, the CDR3 is TGTGCCAGCAGCCCCGGACTCGTCGGCACCATATATTTT. Translation: CASSPGLVGTIYF.

The gene calls are TRBV7-2 and TRBJ2-4; 10 bases line up with TRBD2. The CDR3 length is 21 residues. Germline V gives CDR1 SGHTA, CDR2 FQGNSA. The V gene end was trimmed by 3 bases and the J gene end by 0 bases; junction bases not matched to a gene: 17. Written as DNA, the CDR3 is TGTGCCAGCAGCTTGGGACGGCTCCTAGCGGGAGAAGCACTAGCCAAAAACATTCAGTACTTC. Protein: CASSLGRLLAGEALAKNIQYF.

Sample share makes this clonotype medium-sized. This chain links TRBV4-3 with TRBJ2-3, with 12 bases lining up with TRBD2. With V trimmed by 4 bases and J by 2 bases, 13 bases remained unmatched. The germline CDR1 and CDR2 sequences are LGHNA and YSLEER. The length of the CDR3 is 19 residues. In DNA form, the CDR3 reads TGCGCCAGCAGCCCCGAACTAGCGGGGGGCCGTGTAGCCACAGATACGCAGTATTTT. It is translated as CASSPELAGGRVATDTQYF.

This clonotype showed up just a few times. CDR3 DNA sequence: TGTGCCAGCAGTTACTCGTCGGCAGCCCATCAGCCCCAGCATTTT. As protein: CASSYSSAAHQPQHF. The chain recombines TRBV6-5 with TRBJ1-5; D gene ambiguous. In germline, CDR1 is MNHEY, CDR2 SVGAGI. CDR3 size: 15 residues. V was cut by 0 bases and J by 5 bases, with 11 bases left in between.

This clonotype was detected ten times or more. The rearrangement uses TRBV20-1 and TRBJ2-7; 14 bases fit TRBD2. V was pared by 1 base and J by 6 bases, with 17 bases of the junction left unmatched. Germline lookup yields CDR1 DFQATT and CDR2 SNEGSKA (reference sequence). The CDR3 extends over 19 amino acids. For the CDR3, the DNA is TGCAGTGCTAGAGGCGCCGGACTAGCGGGGGGTCCCCTCCCTCGCGAGCAGTACTTC. The encoded protein is CSARGAGLAGGPLPREQYF.

The chain employs TRBV10-2 and TRBJ2-7; 7 bases line up with TRBD1. Trimming took 3 bases from V and 3 from J; bases not matched to a gene: 5. Germline CDR1 and CDR2: WSHSY and SAAADI. This CDR3 has 14 residues. DNA for the CDR3: TGCGCCAGCAGTGAATCCAGGGGGAGCTACGAGCAGTACTTC. Translating it yields CASSESRGSYEQYF.

This clonotype has only a few counts. The chain uses TRBV5-1 and TRBJ1-6; tentative D call: TRBD1 (5 bases). CDR1 SGHRS and CDR2 YFSETQ come from the germline V gene. V was trimmed by 7 bases and J by 7 bases, leaving 9 bases between them. This CDR3 has 12 residues. The CDR3 is CASFSGNSPLHF. The CDR3 nucleotides read TGCGCCAGCTTCTCAGGGAATTCACCCCTCCACTTT.

This clonotype occurred a few times. V is TRBV6-6 and J is TRBJ2-6, with 11 bases lining up with TRBD2. The CDR3 is made up of 18 amino acids. Trimming took 7 bases from V and 0 from J; bases not matched to a gene: 8. Looked up from germline, CDR1 is MNHNY and CDR2 is SVGAGI (reference sequence). DNA for the CDR3: TGTGCCAGCACCAACTACCTAGCGGGGGGCTCTGGGGCCAACGTCCTGACTTTC. Its protein is CASTNYLAGGSGANVLTF.